The text below deals with one TCR beta chain. The sample has other DNA sequences that encode this CDR3 too. V dropped 0 bases and J dropped 1 base, with 8 bases sitting between them. The CDR3 is 15 residues long. Germline values: CDR1 SGDLS, CDR2 YYNGEE. This record belongs to a study of shared clonotypes between healthy human individuals. Terminally differentiated effector memory CD45RA+ cells were excluded by CCR7 positive selection of CD45RO-negative cells. The study ran the assay at deep level. Under the authors' procedure: For the immunoSEQ data, sequences were junction-only without quality scores, so filtering differed. Only in-frame clones appear in the TCRdb table, and some are missing; sequencing was by immunoSEQ multiplex PCR. That table is the source of V, J and clone size, and D and trimming were worked out from the DNA. Here the sample spans around 2,100,000 clones, just under 95% being singletons.

The rearrangement uses TRBV9 and TRBJ2-1, with no clear D. This sequence was found in a man aged 18-30 years in good health. Sequencing was performed on naive CD8+ T cells sorted from blood. CDR3 sequence (DNA): TGTGCCAGCAGCGTAGTCCCGGGTTCCTACAATGAGCAGTTCTTC. This encodes CASSVVPGSYNEQFF.